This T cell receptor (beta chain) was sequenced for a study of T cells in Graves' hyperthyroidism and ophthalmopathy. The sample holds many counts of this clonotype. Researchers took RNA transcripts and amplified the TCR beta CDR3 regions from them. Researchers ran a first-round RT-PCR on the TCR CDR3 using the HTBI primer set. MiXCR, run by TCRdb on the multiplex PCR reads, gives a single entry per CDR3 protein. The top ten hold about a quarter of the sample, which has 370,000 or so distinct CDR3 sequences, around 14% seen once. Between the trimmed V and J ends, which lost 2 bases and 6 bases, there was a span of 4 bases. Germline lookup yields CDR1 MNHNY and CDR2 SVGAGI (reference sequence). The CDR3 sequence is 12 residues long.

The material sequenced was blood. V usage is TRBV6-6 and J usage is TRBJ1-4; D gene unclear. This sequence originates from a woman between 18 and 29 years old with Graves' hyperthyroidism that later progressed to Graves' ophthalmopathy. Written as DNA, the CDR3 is TGTGCCAGCAGTTACAGGGATGAAAAACTGTTTTTT. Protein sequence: CASSYRDEKLFF.